This TCR beta chain was profiled in a study of T-cell reconstitution after alpha-beta-depleted transplantation in children. Construction of the TCRbeta library involved unique molecular identifiers. One entry per CDR3 protein results from TCRdb running MiXCR on the PCR reads. The table has about 610,000 distinct CDR3 sequences, more than 9% seen once. The CDR3 length is 12 residues. V lost 6 bases and J 2 bases, leaving 9 bases between the germline ends. CDR1 and CDR2 (germline): SQVTM, ANQGSEA. The sequence came from a human donor who donated a stem cell graft to a child with acute myeloid leukemia. This specimen was PBMCs from the stem cell graft donor, taken from the stem cell graft. The rearrangement uses TRBV29-1 and TRBJ2-3, with no clear D. Here the CDR3 DNA reads TGCAGCGTGAAACTTAACACAGATACGCAGTATTTT. It yields the protein CSVKLNTDTQYF.